This T cell receptor beta chain comes out of a study of PD-1 blockade in classical Hodgkin lymphoma. Study outcomes and limitations: In CD4+ cells, TCR diversity went up significantly by C4D1, but in CD8+ cells it did not. Partial responders and progressors had significantly lower baseline TCR diversity. Excluded were patients who started nivolumab under 1 year after ASCT, a group that had lower diversity.

Every patient experienced relapse after autologous stem cell transplantation, and brentuximab vedotin exposure varied. TCRdb keeps only in-frame clones here, not all; method: immunoSEQ multiplex PCR. Among about 30,000 clones, roughly 70% were seen once, and the ten largest hold approximately 14%. The CDR3 has 16 amino acids. Germline trimming cut 0 bases from V and 5 bases from J; bases unmatched to any gene: 6. Germline CDR1 reads MGHRA; CDR2 reads YSYEKL. Regarding this clone: Its antigen remains unknown.

The rearrangement links TRBV4-1 to TRBJ2-2; 7 positions match TRBD1. The origin of this receptor is a human donor with classical Hodgkin lymphoma. Sequences were derived from peripheral blood mononuclear cells (PBMCs), sampled before the second cycle of nivolumab. The CDR3 spells CASSQDMRGRTGELFF. The DNA for the CDR3 is TGCGCCAGCAGCCAAGATATGAGGGGGCGGACCGGGGAGCTGTTTTTT.